The clone carrying this TCR beta chain was seen at least ten times. Its antigen is not identified. The CDR3 loop spans 14 amino acids. Germline-derived CDR1 and CDR2 are MNHEY and SMNVEV (reference sequence). V was pared by 3 bases and J by 5 bases, with 7 bases of the junction left unmatched. This sample is drawn from a study of T-cell reconstitution after alpha-beta-depleted transplantation in children. Findings and caveats of the study: Hyperexpanded clones declined; after one year, newly produced T cells mostly supplied diversity. Alpha-beta T cells about two months after transplant reportedly derived from several hundred expanded graft clones. It was surviving recipient T cells and thymic progenitors that gave some patients high TCRbeta diversity at day 60.

Unique molecular identifiers were incorporated when the TCRbeta library was constructed. In TCRdb, the PCR reads were re-called with MiXCR into one record per CDR3 protein. In the table there are about 150,000 distinct CDR3 sequences, more than 8% of which are singletons. The sample in question was PBMCs, mostly from graft donor cells, obtained 180 days after TCRalphabeta/CD19-depleted stem cell transplant. V is TRBV27 and J is TRBJ2-7, with 7 bases aligning to TRBD2. The TCR was taken from a female patient aged 2-9 years who had a stem cell transplant for congenital amegakaryocytic thrombocytopenia, so the T cells may come from the graft donor. CDR3 bases: TGTGCCAGCAGTTTGCGGCGGGAGTACGACGAGCAGTACTTC. This translates into CASSLRREYDEQYF.